The clone carrying this TCR beta chain was recorded once. The antigen remains undetermined. One end of the junction is discordant with germline, which a read error may explain. Sequencing was performed with immunoSEQ multiplex PCR; in TCRdb, only in-frame clones are kept and a portion is missing. Of about 11,000 clones in the sample, more than 65% were seen once. Germline V CDR1 and CDR2: SGHNT, YENEEA. The CDR3 extends over 15 amino acids. This sample was taken from a study of chemoradiotherapy in HPV16-positive cancers. The wider study: Candidate HPV-specific T-cell clones and common TCR motifs came from functional assays in a couple of HPV16-positive patients.

Samples were taken several times over chemoradiotherapy. Whole-study results and caveats: The functional HPV-specific definition rests on just a couple of HPV16-positive patients. Better recurrence-free survival went with HPV-responsive T-cell expansion in HPV16-positive patients.

This material was acquired from a patient who underwent chemoradiotherapy. The origin of this receptor is a human donor with HPV-associated anogenital cancer. J is TRBJ2-3 and V is TRBV11-3; D may correspond to TRBD1 or TRBD2 (5 bases each). The CDR3 DNA follows: TGTGCCAGCAGCGTAGAGGGGAAGGAGACAGATACGCAGTATTTT. Its translation is CASSVEGKETDTQYF.